Following are 17 T cell receptor beta chains from one sample sequenced in a study of T cell responses to AZD1222 COVID-19 vaccine. The data were produced by immunoSEQ multiplex PCR, yet TCRdb's version contains in-frame clones alone and is incomplete. Among approximately 80,000 clones, 90% were seen once, and the ten largest hold approximately 3.2%. Here the sequenced sample was peripheral blood, taken 28 days after the second AZD1222 dose. These receptors were obtained from an adult who received the AZD1222 COVID-19 vaccine.

The chain recombines TRBV6-5 with TRBJ2-1; maybe TRBD2 (6 bases). This CDR3 comprises 15 residues. Trimming left V 6 bases short and J 5 bases short, with 17 bases between. CDR1 MNHEY and CDR2 SVGAGI come from the germline V gene. The CDR3 spells CASRVGGDEDNEQFF. CDR3 coding DNA: TGTGCCAGCAGAGTGGGCGGGGATGAAGACAATGAGCAGTTCTTC.

The V gene is TRBV6-1, the J gene TRBJ1-5; the D is unclear. V lost 2 bases, J lost 10 bases, and 12 bases lay in between. This CDR3 spans 13 amino acids. The germline CDR1 and CDR2 sequences are MNHNS and SASEGT. CDR3 region: CASSERRFVPQHF. CDR3 DNA sequence: TGTGCCAGCAGTGAAAGGCGGTTTGTTCCCCAGCATTTT.

This CDR3 reads CASSQGEATEAFF. In DNA form, the CDR3 reads TGTGCCAGCTCACAAGGGGAGGCCACTGAAGCTTTCTTT. The gene calls are TRBV18 and TRBJ1-1, with D tentatively TRBD1 (5 bases). CDR3 size: 13 residues. With 4 bases removed from V and 4 bases from J, the gap between germline ends came to 10 bases. The V gene's germline CDR1 is KGHSH and CDR2 LQKENI.

The chain combines TRBV12-5 with TRBJ2-7; 11 bases map to TRBD1. CDR1 and CDR2 (germline): LGHNT, FRNRAP. V was clipped by 6 bases and J by 6 bases; unmatched bases: 4. The CDR3 has 13 amino acids. The CDR3: CASGHGTGGEQYF. Written as DNA, the CDR3 is TGTGCTAGTGGCCATGGGACAGGGGGCGAGCAGTACTTC.

The chain combines TRBV1 with TRBJ2-7. TRBV1 is a known pseudogene. This CDR3 contains 14 residues. The CDR3 sequence: CTSSQAGPPYEQYF. The CDR3 DNA is TGCACCAGCAGCCAAGCCGGACCCCCTTACGAGCAGTACTTC.

The rearrangement links TRBV24-1 to TRBJ2-6, with a possible D match to TRBD2 (5 bases). The CDR3 covers 17 residues. Germline CDR1 KGHDR, CDR2 SFDVKD. Trimming pared 1 base from V and 1 base from J, leaving 10 bases between. As DNA, the CDR3 is TGTGCCACCAGTGATTTAGGTCCGGGGTCTGGGGCCAACGTCCTGACTTTC. Encoded protein: CATSDLGPGSGANVLTF.

The CDR3 reads CASSQFGARGEGYNEQFF. CDR3 DNA sequence: TGTGCCAGCAGCCAATTCGGAGCTAGAGGGGAAGGTTACAATGAGCAGTTCTTC. The J gene is TRBJ2-1, the V gene TRBV11-3; D may be TRBD1 or TRBD2 (5 bases each). V dropped 5 bases and J dropped 4 bases, with 24 bases sitting between them. This CDR3 contains 18 residues. The germline CDR1 and CDR2 sequences are SGHNT and YENEEA.

CDR3 sequence: CASGSQENQPQHF. The CDR3 bases are TGTGCCAGCGGTTCACAGGAAAATCAGCCCCAGCATTTT. This sequence joins TRBV3-1 (or the pseudogene TRBV3-2) and TRBJ1-5; possibly TRBD1 for D (5 bases). The germline V and J ends were trimmed by 8 bases and 4 bases, with 12 bases remaining between them. Germline V gives CDR1 LGHDT, CDR2 YNNKEL (reference sequence). The CDR3 consists of 13 residues.

The V and J genes are TRBV5-6 and TRBJ2-7, with a possible D match to TRBD2 (7 bases). The ends were cut back, 0 bases at V and 5 bases at J, with 12 bases in the middle. Germline loops: CDR1 SGHDT, CDR2 YYEEEE. This CDR3 contains 14 residues. The CDR3 nucleotides read TGTGCCAGCAGCTTGGACGGGGGGCAAAACGAGCAGTACTTC. The encoded protein is CASSLDGGQNEQYF.

The rearrangement links TRBV7-2 to TRBJ1-6; the D is unclear. CDR1 is SGHTA, CDR2 FQGNSA, per germline. This CDR3 contains 15 residues. Trimming removed 1 base at V and 8 bases at J, with 12 bases between. CDR3 region: CASSLGTPGDSPLHF. The CDR3 nucleotides read TGTGCCAGCAGCTTAGGGACCCCGGGCGATTCACCCCTCCACTTT. The variable domain in full, with the rest retrieved from reference TRBV7-2 and TRBJ1-6, is GAGVSQSPSNKVTEKGKDVELRCDPISGHTALYWYRQSLGQGLEFLIYFQGNSAPDKSGLPSDRFSAERTGGSVSTLTIQRTQQEDSAVYLCASSLGTPGDSPLHFGNGTRLTVT.

The rearrangement joins TRBV19 to TRBJ1-5; 7 nucleotides agree with TRBD1. CDR1 is LNHDA and CDR2 is SQIVND in the germline V gene (reference sequence). V shed 3 bases, J shed 5 bases, and the junction held 16 bases outside the gene matches. This CDR3 has 18 residues. CDR3 region: CASSINTPGTASDQPQHF. CDR3 sequence (DNA): TGTGCCAGTAGTATTAATACCCCCGGGACAGCCTCAGATCAGCCCCAGCATTTT.

The chain combines TRBV11-3 with TRBJ2-7; D possibly corresponds to TRBD2 (5 bases). Germline assignment: CDR1 SGHNT and CDR2 YENEEA. The CDR3 sequence is 14 residues long. V gave up 5 bases and J gave up 6 bases, with 17 bases separating them. DNA for the CDR3: TGTGCCAGCAGCCGAGGACTGGGTCCCGCCGAGCAGTACTTC. Translation gives CASSRGLGPAEQYF.

V gene TRBV9 combines with J gene TRBJ2-7; D is unresolved. The CDR3 covers 13 residues. V lost 2 bases and J lost 3, with 9 bases in between. Germline V gene data show CDR1 as SGDLS and CDR2 as YYNGEE. The CDR3 DNA reads TGTGCCAGCAGCGTGGGCTGGGGCTACGAGCAGTACTTC. It encodes CASSVGWGYEQYF.

The rearrangement uses TRBV7-3 and TRBJ2-2, with 10 positions matching TRBD2. The CDR3 has 18 residues. The V gene's germline CDR1 is SGHTA and CDR2 FQGTGA. The V and J ends lost 5 bases and 3 bases, in that order; junction bases with no gene match: 12. Here the CDR3 DNA reads TGTGCCAGCAGCGTTGGCTATGGGCTAGCGGGGGACACCGGGGAGCTGTTTTTT. Translating it yields CASSVGYGLAGDTGELFF. Together with reference TRBV7-3 and TRBJ2-2, the CDR3 gives the full variable domain: GAGVSQTPSNKVTEKGKYVELRCDPISGHTALYWYRQSLGQGPEFLIYFQGTGAADDSGLPNDRFFAVRPEGSVSTLKIQRTERGDSAVYLCASSVGYGLAGDTGELFFGEGSRLTVL.

This clone was seen a few times. The chain employs TRBV6-5 and TRBJ2-5, with D possibly matching TRBD1 (5 bases). V lost 1 base, J lost 5 bases, and 8 bases lay in between. CDR3 size: 13 residues. The germline V gene has CDR1 MNHEY and CDR2 SVGAGI. CDR3 bases: TGTGCCAGCAGTTACTTCCAGGGCGAGACCCAGTACTTC. The encoded protein is CASSYFQGETQYF.

This chain connects TRBV2 to TRBJ1-4, with 7 bases fitting TRBD1. The CDR3 extends over 15 amino acids. V gave up 6 bases and J gave up 0 bases; unmatched junction bases: 4. The germline V gene encodes CDR1 SNHLY and CDR2 FYNNEI. The CDR3 bases are TGTGCCAGCAGGCGGGACAGAACAACTAATGAAAAACTGTTTTTT. Amino acid sequence: CASRRDRTTNEKLFF.

This chain joins TRBV28 and TRBJ1-5, with D perhaps TRBD1 (6 bases). Trimming removed 6 bases from V and 3 bases from J, with 15 bases in between. The CDR3 has 15 residues. The germline V gene has CDR1 MDHEN and CDR2 SYDVKM. The chain's CDR3 is CASSPVRGHNQPQHF. CDR3 coding DNA: TGTGCCAGCAGCCCGGTGCGGGGACACAATCAGCCCCAGCATTTT.